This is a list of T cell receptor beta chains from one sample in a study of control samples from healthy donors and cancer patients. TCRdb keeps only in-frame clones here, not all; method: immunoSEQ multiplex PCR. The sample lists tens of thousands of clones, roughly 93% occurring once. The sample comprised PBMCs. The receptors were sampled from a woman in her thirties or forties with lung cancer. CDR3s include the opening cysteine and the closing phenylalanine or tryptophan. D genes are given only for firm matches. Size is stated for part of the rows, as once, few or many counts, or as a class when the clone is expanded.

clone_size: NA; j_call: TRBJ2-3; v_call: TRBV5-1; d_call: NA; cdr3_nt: TGCGCCAGCAGCCGGGACTTCGATACGCAGTATTTT; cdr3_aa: CASSRDFDTQYF
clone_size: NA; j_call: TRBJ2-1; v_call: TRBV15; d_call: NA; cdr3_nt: TGTGCCACCAGCAGTAACAGGGTATATGAGCAGTTCTTC; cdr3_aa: CATSSNRVYEQFF
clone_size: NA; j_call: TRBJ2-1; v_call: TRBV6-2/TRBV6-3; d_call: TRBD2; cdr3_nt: TGTGCCAGCAGTTACTCGCCTAGCGGGGGACCCTACAATGAGCAGTTCTTC; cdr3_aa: CASSYSPSGGPYNEQFF
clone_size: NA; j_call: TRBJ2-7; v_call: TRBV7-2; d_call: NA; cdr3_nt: TGTGCCAGCCGGGGCTGGGGACTCTCCTACGAGCAGTACTTC; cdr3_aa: CASRGWGLSYEQYF
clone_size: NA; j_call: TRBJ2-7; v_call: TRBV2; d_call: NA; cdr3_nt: TGTGCCAGCCGGGGGTTTACCTACGAGCAGTACTTC; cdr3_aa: CASRGFTYEQYF
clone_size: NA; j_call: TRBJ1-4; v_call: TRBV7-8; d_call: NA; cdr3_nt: TGTGCCAGCAGCTTCAAACACTTAACCAGGGGCCTAACAACTAATGAAAAACTGTTTTTT; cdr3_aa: CASSFKHLTRGLTTNEKLFF
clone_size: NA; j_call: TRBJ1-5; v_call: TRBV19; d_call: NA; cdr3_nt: TGTGCCAGTAGTGTACCTTATAGCAATCAGCCCCAGCATTTT; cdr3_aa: CASSVPYSNQPQHF
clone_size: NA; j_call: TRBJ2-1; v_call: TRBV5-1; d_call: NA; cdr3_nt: TGCGCCAGCAGCTTGCGGGCCGAGGTGGATGAGCAGTTCTTC; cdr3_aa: CASSLRAEVDEQFF
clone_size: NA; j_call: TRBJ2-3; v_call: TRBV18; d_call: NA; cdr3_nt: TGTGCCGGAGTACATTCCGGGGATGATACGCAGTATTTT; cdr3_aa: CAGVHSGDDTQYF
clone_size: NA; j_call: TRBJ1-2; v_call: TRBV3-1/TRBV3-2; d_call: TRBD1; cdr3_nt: TGTGCCAGCAGCCAAGGAGGGAGGGCCACAGGGGGCGGCTATGGCTACACCTTC; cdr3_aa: CASSQGGRATGGGYGYTF
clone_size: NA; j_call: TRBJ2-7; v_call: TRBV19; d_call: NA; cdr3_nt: TGTGCCAGTAGTATCGACTCCGGGGGCGAGCAGTACTTC; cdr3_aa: CASSIDSGGEQYF
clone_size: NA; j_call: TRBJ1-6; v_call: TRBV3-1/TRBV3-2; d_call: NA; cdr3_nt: TGTGCCAGCAGCCCGATACGGAATTCACCCCTCCACTTT; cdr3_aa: CASSPIRNSPLHF
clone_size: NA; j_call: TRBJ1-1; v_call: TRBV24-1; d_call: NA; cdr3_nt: TGTGCCACCAGTGGCCTCGGAAACACTGAAGCTTTCTTT; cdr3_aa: CATSGLGNTEAFF
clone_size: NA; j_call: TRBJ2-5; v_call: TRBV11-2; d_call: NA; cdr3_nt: TGTGCCAGCAGCTCCCATCCCGGCGGGGACTCCGAGGGGACCCAGTACTTC; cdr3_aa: CASSSHPGGDSEGTQYF
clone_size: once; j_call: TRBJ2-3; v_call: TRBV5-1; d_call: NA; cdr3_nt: TGCGCCAGCAGCTTGGCCCTTAGCACAGATACGCAGTATTTT; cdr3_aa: CASSLALSTDTQYF
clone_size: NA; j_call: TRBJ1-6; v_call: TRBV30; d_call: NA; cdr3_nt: TGTGCCTGGAGTGTCGACACTTTGAGGGAGTCACCCCTCCACTTT; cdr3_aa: CAWSVDTLRESPLHF
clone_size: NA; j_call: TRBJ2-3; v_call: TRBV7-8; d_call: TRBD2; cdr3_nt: TGTGCCAGCAGCTTAGAAGCGGGGCTCTTCACAGATACGCAGTATTTT; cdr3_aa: CASSLEAGLFTDTQYF
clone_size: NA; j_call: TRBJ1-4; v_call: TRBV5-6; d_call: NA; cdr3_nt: TGTGCCAGCAGCCTACAAGATGAAAAACTGTTTTTT; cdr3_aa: CASSLQDEKLFF
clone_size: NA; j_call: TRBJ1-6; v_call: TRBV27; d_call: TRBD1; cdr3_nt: TGTGCCAGCAGTTTGGGGAGGGACAGCCAAGGATTCGCTTCACCCCTCCACTTT; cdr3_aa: CASSLGRDSQGFASPLHF
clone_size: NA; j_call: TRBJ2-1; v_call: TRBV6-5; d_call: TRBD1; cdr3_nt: TGTGCCAGCACCCCAGGGGGAAACTCCTACAATGAGCAGTTCTTC; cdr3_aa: CASTPGGNSYNEQFF